This T cell receptor (beta chain) was profiled in a study of T cell changes during pregnancy in multiple sclerosis. This CDR3 region has 11 residues. Trimming removed 3 bases from V and 8 bases from J, with 8 bases in between. Germline CDR1 and CDR2: SQVTM and ANQGSEA. The data were produced by immunoSEQ multiplex PCR, yet TCRdb's version contains in-frame clones alone and is incomplete. Of about 64,000 clones listed, 96% are singletons. This TCR came from a female donor with multiple sclerosis, enrolled in a pregnancy study. Sample: CD8+ T cells from peripheral blood mononuclear cells, taken after pregnancy. The chain uses TRBV29-1 and TRBJ2-1, with D perhaps TRBD1 (6 bases). CDR3 coding DNA: TGCAGCGTTGATAAGGGGGATGAGCAGTTCTTC. It translates to CSVDKGDEQFF.